The rows below give T cell receptor beta chains drawn from one sample of a study of T cell repertoires in cytomegalovirus infection. A single record per CDR3 protein comes from TCRdb applying MiXCR to the reads. Here the sample spans approximately 290,000 distinct CDR3 sequences, about 23% being singletons. Material: PBMCs. The source of these receptors is a human donor in good health (CMV status not recorded). Some clones in this sample may be carry-over from other donors' samples. Both conserved end residues are part of each CDR3. D genes are given only for firm matches. The listing skips clone size in some rows; elsewhere it reads once, few, many or a size class.

V gene,D gene,J gene,clone size,CDR3 DNA,CDR3 protein
TRBV2,TRBD2,TRBJ2-7,-,TGTGCCAGCAGTAGACCTAGCGGTCTGTCCTACGAGCAGTACTTC,CASSRPSGLSYEQYF
TRBV19,TRBD1,TRBJ1-3,-,TGTGCCAGTAGTATTACCGCAGGGGGACCTGGAAACACCATATATTTT,CASSITAGGPGNTIYF
TRBV24-1,TRBD1,TRBJ2-1,few,TGTGCCACCAGTGAACTGGACAGGGGGCACAATGAGCAGTTCTTC,CATSELDRGHNEQFF
TRBV7-2,-,TRBJ1-3,many,TGTGCCAGCAAGTCCACCGTGGGAAACACCATATATTTT,CASKSTVGNTIYF
TRBV20-1,TRBD1,TRBJ1-3,few,TGCAGTGCTCGGGACAGGGTAGGAGGAAACACCATATATTTT,CSARDRVGGNTIYF
TRBV14,TRBD2,TRBJ2-7,-,TGTGCCAGCAGCCAGCAGGGACTAGCGTCCTACGAGCAGTACTTC,CASSQQGLASYEQYF
TRBV20-1,-,TRBJ2-1,few,TGCAGTGCTAGCGGGACGGTATACAATGAGCAGTTCTTC,CSASGTVYNEQFF
TRBV7-2,-,TRBJ2-6,many,TGTGCCAGCAGCTTAGGCAACTCTGGGGCCAACGTCCTGACTTTC,CASSLGNSGANVLTF
TRBV4-1,-,TRBJ1-5,-,TGCGCCAGCAGCCAGTGGGTGGGGCAGAGAAATCAGCCCCAGCATTTT,CASSQWVGQRNQPQHF
TRBV7-2,TRBD2,TRBJ2-5,many,TGTGCCAGCAGCCCCCGACTAGCGGGAACGGGAGAGACCCAGTACTTC,CASSPRLAGTGETQYF
TRBV28,TRBD1,TRBJ1-2,-,TGTGCCAGCAGGTCGACAGGGAATGATGGCTACACCTTC,CASRSTGNDGYTF
TRBV5-1,-,TRBJ2-5,-,TGCGCCAGCAGGAGGGACCCCCAAGAGACCCAGTACTTC,CASRRDPQETQYF
TRBV5-1,TRBD1,TRBJ1-1,-,TGCGCCAGCAGCCGTACAGGGGGAAAGAAGAACACTGAAGCTTTCTTT,CASSRTGGKKNTEAFF
TRBV5-1,-,TRBJ1-1,few,TGCGCCAGCAGCCCTGGTCGAGAGGGGGACACTGAAGCTTTCTTT,CASSPGREGDTEAFF
TRBV5-1,-,TRBJ2-1,-,TGCGCCAGCAGGCCCGAAGCAACTGTACATGAGCAGTTCTTC,CASRPEATVHEQFF
TRBV28,TRBD1,TRBJ2-1,-,TGTGCCAGCACTCATACCGGGACAGTTTACAATGAGCAGTTCTTC,CASTHTGTVYNEQFF
TRBV29-1,-,TRBJ2-5,few,TGCAGCGTTGCCGGGAGCGGCCAAGAGACCCAGTACTTC,CSVAGSGQETQYF
TRBV7-2,-,TRBJ2-1,many,TGTGCCAGCAGCCCTCAAGGGCGGGGAGATGAGCAGTTCTTC,CASSPQGRGDEQFF
TRBV28,-,TRBJ2-3,many,TGTGCCAGCACCTCCGCGGTGGGGGGGCCGACAGATACGCAGTATTTT,CASTSAVGGPTDTQYF
TRBV11-2,TRBD2,TRBJ2-1,-,TGTGCCAGCAGCCTCTTAGCGGGAGTATACAATGAGCAGTTCTTC,CASSLLAGVYNEQFF
TRBV27,-,TRBJ1-1,-,TGTGCCAGCAGTCCGAACGAGGGGGCTGAAGCTTTCTTT,CASSPNEGAEAFF
TRBV7-2,-,TRBJ1-4,many,TGTGCCAGCAGCTTAACGGCGTCAGTCACTAATGAAAAACTGTTTTTT,CASSLTASVTNEKLFF
TRBV27,-,TRBJ1-6,many,TGTGCCAGCAGTTTATCGGCTACTCTGGGAAATTCACCCCTCCACTTT,CASSLSATLGNSPLHF
TRBV10-3,TRBD2,TRBJ2-7,-,TGTGCCATCTCCGGGACTAATCTCTACGAGCAGTACTTC,CAISGTNLYEQYF
TRBV2,-,TRBJ2-2,-,TGTGCCAGCGAGGGAAGCTCGAACACCGGGGAGCTGTTTTTT,CASEGSSNTGELFF
TRBV6-6,-,TRBJ2-2,-,TGTGCCAGCAGTTACTCGATGGCAGGGGAAAACACCGGGGAGCTGTTTTTT,CASSYSMAGENTGELFF
TRBV7-2,TRBD2,TRBJ2-3,many,TGTGCCAGCAGCTCGACTAGCGGGGGCACAGATACGCAGTATTTT,CASSSTSGGTDTQYF
TRBV28,TRBD2,TRBJ2-1,few,TGTGCCAGCAGTCCCGACCATAGCGGGAGAGTGGACAATGAGCAGTTCTTC,CASSPDHSGRVDNEQFF
TRBV19,-,TRBJ1-1,-,TGTGCCAGTAGTATTCTTCACACTGAAGCTTTCTTT,CASSILHTEAFF
TRBV20-1,TRBD2,TRBJ2-5,-,TGCAGTGCTGCTCCCCTATTCGAGCGGGGGCCGCGGGAGACCCAGTACTTC,CSAAPLFERGPRETQYF
TRBV6-6,-,TRBJ2-7,few,TGTGCCAGCAGTTTGGGACTGCACAACTCCTACGAGCAGTACTTC,CASSLGLHNSYEQYF
TRBV7-2,-,TRBJ2-3,many,TGTGCCAGCAGCTTAGATCGTCTAGATACGCAGTATTTT,CASSLDRLDTQYF
TRBV4-3,TRBD1,TRBJ2-7,-,TGCGCCAGCAGCCTAGCAACCGGGACAGGGTATACCGAGCAGTACTTC,CASSLATGTGYTEQYF
TRBV19,-,TRBJ2-7,-,TGTGCCAGTAGTAGAGGCTTGGACAGCTTAAGCTCCTACGAGCAGTACTTC,CASSRGLDSLSSYEQYF
TRBV19,-,TRBJ1-1,-,TGTGCCAGTAGTATTGTGACGAGGAGGGCGGGAACTGAAGCTTTCTTT,CASSIVTRRAGTEAFF
TRBV7-2,TRBD1,TRBJ1-4,many,TGTGCCAGCAGCTTTGACAGGGGAGATGAAAAACTGTTTTTT,CASSFDRGDEKLFF
TRBV7-2,TRBD2,TRBJ2-7,many,TGTGCCAGCAGCTTATCTGGGACTAGCGGGAGACGGTACTTC,CASSLSGTSGRRYF
TRBV29-1,-,TRBJ1-1,-,TGCAGCGTTAAAAAGGGGAACACTGAAGCTTTCTTT,CSVKKGNTEAFF
TRBV29-1,-,TRBJ2-1,-,TGCGGTAGTGGGGGGCCCCACAATGAGCAGTTCTTC,CGSGGPHNEQFF
TRBV20-1,-,TRBJ1-3,-,TGCAGTGCTAGAGGGGACGGAATTGGAAACACCATATATTTT,CSARGDGIGNTIYF
TRBV28,-,TRBJ2-7,-,TGTGCCAGCAGTTCGATAACCCAGACAGTCATAGCCTACGAGCAGTACTTC,CASSSITQTVIAYEQYF
TRBV20-1,TRBD2,TRBJ2-5,few,TGCAGTGCTAGAGACCCCAGCGGGGCCCCGCAAGAGACCCAGTACTTC,CSARDPSGAPQETQYF
TRBV24-1,TRBD1,TRBJ2-1,-,TGTGCCACCCGCCCGGGACAGGACAATGAGCAGTTCTTC,CATRPGQDNEQFF
TRBV30,-,TRBJ2-2,-,TGTGCCTGGTATACAGGGTTCAACACCGGGGAGCTGTTTTTT,CAWYTGFNTGELFF
TRBV12-3/TRBV12-4,-,TRBJ1-4,-,TGTGCCAGCAGTAGGGGCAGGGTAACTAATGAAAAACTGTTTTTT,CASSRGRVTNEKLFF
TRBV9,-,TRBJ1-5,-,TGTGCCAGCAGCGCGGGGGTTGGCAATCAGCCCCAGCATTTT,CASSAGVGNQPQHF
TRBV6-1,TRBD1,TRBJ1-2,few,TGTGCCAGCAGTATAACCCTCGGACAGGGAGGAGTTTATGGCTACACCTTC,CASSITLGQGGVYGYTF
TRBV28,TRBD1,TRBJ2-4,-,TGTGCCAGCAGTTTCACGGACAGGGGGCGACTCAAAAACATTCAGTACTTC,CASSFTDRGRLKNIQYF
TRBV7-2,-,TRBJ2-7,few,TGTGCCAGCAGCACGGACATCCAACTCTACGAGCAGTACTTC,CASSTDIQLYEQYF